The 22 T cell receptor beta chains reported below all come from one sample, sequenced in a study of T cells in Graves' hyperthyroidism and ophthalmopathy. Researchers amplified the TCR beta CDR3 regions from RNA transcripts. Primed by the HTBI set, a first-round RT-PCR was run on the TCR CDR3. MiXCR was run by TCRdb on the multiplex PCR reads, yielding one entry per CDR3 protein. The repertoire holds 360,000 or so distinct CDR3 sequences, with 15% to 20% as singletons. The sample taken for sequencing was blood. These receptors were taken from a woman aged 35 to 49 with Graves' ophthalmopathy.

This clonotype has a count of ten or more. The chain links TRBV28 to TRBJ2-7; no clear D. CDR1 and CDR2 (germline): MDHEN, SYDVKM. CDR3 length equals 14 residues. Trimming removed 3 bases from V and 0 bases from J, with 9 bases in between. In nucleotides, the CDR3 is TGTGCCAGCAGTTTGCTTGCCTACTCCTACGAGCAGTACTTC. Protein product: CASSLLAYSYEQYF.

This clonotype showed up many times. The chain links TRBV20-1 to TRBJ1-1; unclear D gene. The CDR3 has 13 amino acids. Germline CDR1 DFQATT, CDR2 SNEGSKA (reference sequence). V lost 1 base, J lost 1 base, and 7 bases lay in between. The CDR3 coding sequence is TGCAGTGCTAGAGGAGGAGGGAACACTGAAGCTTTCTTT. This encodes CSARGGGNTEAFF.

The chain recombines TRBV30 with TRBJ2-6; D is perhaps TRBD2 (5 bases). Germline CDR1 reads GTSNPN; CDR2 reads SVGIG (reference sequence). V lost 4 bases to trimming and J lost 0 bases, with 22 bases between them. The CDR3 loop spans 19 amino acids. The CDR3 region is CAWTPGIRAPSSGANVLTF. The CDR3 bases are TGTGCCTGGACCCCGGGGATTCGGGCCCCCAGCTCTGGGGCCAACGTCCTGACTTTC.

This clonotype has ten or more counts. The chain has TRBV24-1 and TRBJ2-2; TRBD2 might be the D (6 bases). Germline CDR1 is KGHDR and CDR2 is SFDVKD. Trimming pared 2 bases from V and 5 bases from J, leaving 17 bases between. This CDR3 spans 17 amino acids. In nucleotides, the CDR3 is TGTGCCACCAGTGATTCCGGGAGAACTAGACTTACCGGGGAGCTGTTTTTT. Translation: CATSDSGRTRLTGELFF.

This clonotype was recorded a few times. V usage is TRBV19 and J usage is TRBJ1-6; D ambiguous. V was cut by 9 bases and J by 8 bases, with 23 bases left in between. CDR3 length: 16 residues. Germline CDR1 and CDR2: LNHDA and SQIVND (reference sequence). CDR3 DNA sequence: TGTGCCAGCCATCTGGGAGGGCGGGTGGTCGATTCACCCCTCCACTTT. Amino acid sequence: CASHLGGRVVDSPLHF.

J is TRBJ2-7 and V is TRBV6-2 or TRBV6-3; D is unclear. The CDR3 loop spans 14 amino acids. V lost 4 bases and J 0 bases, leaving 10 bases between the germline ends. CDR1 is MNHEY, CDR2 SVGEGT, per germline. The CDR3 sequence is CASSFRGTSYEQYF. The CDR3 bases are TGTGCCAGCAGTTTCCGAGGCACCTCCTACGAGCAGTACTTC.

This clonotype has ten or more counts. The chain couples TRBV27 to TRBJ1-1; D perhaps matches TRBD1 (6 bases). The CDR3 totals 16 residues. V shed 6 bases and J shed 3 bases, with 20 bases lying between them. The V gene's germline CDR1 is MNHEY and CDR2 SMNVEV (reference sequence). CDR3 sequence (DNA): TGTGCCAGCAGCCCACGGGGGGTCCAGGGGCACACTGAAGCTTTCTTT. Translation: CASSPRGVQGHTEAFF.

There are many counts of this clonotype. The V gene is TRBV6-2 or TRBV6-3, the J gene TRBJ1-3, with 9 bases lining up with TRBD1. Germline V gene lookup returns CDR1 MNHEY and CDR2 SVGEGT. V trimming: 4 bases; J trimming: 0 bases; junction bases outside the gene matches: 22. CDR3 length: 22 residues. Here the CDR3 DNA reads TGTGCCAGCAGTTCCAGAGTCCATTTCGGGACAGGGAGCCAAACCTCTGGAAACACCATATATTTT. Encoded protein: CASSSRVHFGTGSQTSGNTIYF.

Many counts were recorded for this clonotype. The J gene is TRBJ1-3, the V gene TRBV15, with D unclear. The V and J ends lost 0 bases and 2 bases respectively, with 11 bases between them. Germline values: CDR1 LNHNV, CDR2 YYDKDF (reference sequence). The CDR3 extends over 16 amino acids. CDR3 in amino acids: CATSRDSGSAGNTIYF. The CDR3 nucleotides read TGTGCCACCAGCAGAGATTCGGGGTCGGCTGGAAACACCATATATTTT.

There are many counts of this clonotype. This chain links TRBV6-1 with TRBJ2-1; D unclear. The CDR3 contains 11 residues. Germline CDR1 MNHNS, CDR2 SASEGT. Trimming shortened V by 5 bases and J by 13 bases, and 12 bases separated the two germline ends. The CDR3 DNA follows: TGTGCCAGCAGTCCTCAGTCGCGCCAGTTCTTC. Its protein product is CASSPQSRQFF.

The gene calls are TRBV12-3 or TRBV12-4 and TRBJ2-2, with D possibly matching TRBD2 (6 bases). V lost 4 bases and J 2 bases, leaving 14 bases between the germline ends. The CDR3 is 16 amino acids. The CDR3 sequence is CASSYVGGLNTGELFF. The CDR3, as DNA: TGTGCCAGCAGTTACGTTGGGGGACTTAACACCGGGGAGCTGTTTTTT.

This clonotype appeared a few times. V and J are TRBV4-3 and TRBJ2-7; 9 nucleotides agree with TRBD1. The CDR3 runs 16 residues. Germline values: CDR1 LGHNA, CDR2 YSLEER. Trimming cost V 4 bases and J 5 bases; bases outside gene matches: 12. The CDR3 DNA is TGCGCCAGCAGCCGAGCTTCCGGGACAGGGTCCAACGAGCAGTACTTC. Its translation: CASSRASGTGSNEQYF.

This clonotype was counted at least ten times. V gene TRBV18 combines with J gene TRBJ1-1, with D unresolved. Germline V gives CDR1 KGHSH, CDR2 LQKENI. This CDR3 region has 11 residues. V was pared by 8 bases and J by 10 bases, with 14 bases between. The CDR3 nucleotides are TGTGCCAGCGGATCGAATAATGGAGCTTTCTTT. Translated: CASGSNNGAFF.

This clonotype was detected ten times or more. This chain joins TRBV19 and TRBJ2-7, with 7 bases lining up with TRBD2. The CDR3 is 16 residues long. Germline-derived CDR1 and CDR2 are LNHDA and SQIVND (reference sequence). V dropped 7 bases and J dropped 2; count of bases not matched to a gene: 14. CDR3 sequence: CASTYSGGDGTYEQYF. The CDR3 DNA reads as TGTGCCAGTACCTACAGTGGGGGGGACGGAACCTACGAGCAGTACTTC. Drawing the rest from reference TRBV19 and TRBJ2-7, the complete variable domain is DGGITQSPKYLFRKEGQNVTLSCEQNLNHDAMYWYRQDPGQGLRLIYYSQIVNDFQKGDIAEGYSVSREKKESFPLTVTSAQKNPTAFYLCASTYSGGDGTYEQYFGPGTRLTVT.

This clonotype was found many times. The gene calls are TRBV30 and TRBJ2-5, with D tentatively TRBD1 (5 bases). There are 12 residues in the CDR3. The V end lost 4 bases, the J end lost 1 base, and 7 bases lay between the germline ends. The V gene's germline CDR1 is GTSNPN and CDR2 SVGIG (reference sequence). The CDR3 DNA sequence: TGTGCCTGGAATCAGGGCCAAGAGACCCAGTACTTC. This translates into CAWNQGQETQYF.

This clonotype was counted many times. The chain employs TRBV19 and TRBJ1-5, with TRBD1 matching over 7 bases. CDR1 and CDR2 from the germline V gene are LNHDA and SQIVND (reference sequence). With 5 bases clipped from V and 4 bases from J, the junction kept 8 bases outside the gene matches. The CDR3 sequence is 15 residues long. The CDR3 is CASSPPTGQNQPQHF. The DNA of the CDR3 is TGTGCCAGTAGTCCACCGACAGGGCAAAATCAGCCCCAGCATTTT.

This clonotype has at least ten counts. The genes are TRBV27 and TRBJ1-2; possible D gene TRBD1, 5 bases. CDR1 MNHEY and CDR2 SMNVEV come from the germline V gene (reference sequence). Trimming pared 5 bases from V and 3 bases from J, leaving 10 bases between. The CDR3 runs to 13 residues. CDR3 DNA: TGTGCCAGCAGTCCTGGGGCGTACTATGGCTACACCTTC. Its protein is CASSPGAYYGYTF.

This clonotype was observed a single time. The chain recombines TRBV6-5 with TRBJ2-5, with D perhaps TRBD1 (5 bases). The CDR3 runs to 15 residues. Germline CDR1 MNHEY, CDR2 SVGAGI. V was shortened by 0 bases and J by 2 bases, with 10 bases between the two germline ends. CDR3: CASSYSGQGQETQYF. DNA for the CDR3: TGTGCCAGCAGTTACTCGGGGCAGGGTCAAGAGACCCAGTACTTC.

This chain joins TRBV12-3 or TRBV12-4 and TRBJ1-2; D ambiguous. The CDR3 totals 13 residues. V was pared by 4 bases and J by 2 bases, with 8 bases between. The CDR3 spells CASSSGTNYGYTF. CDR3 nucleotides: TGTGCCAGCAGTTCCGGAACCAACTATGGCTACACCTTC.

This clonotype was seen at least ten times. The CDR3: CASKTGGGRTGELFF. The DNA for the CDR3 is TGTGCCAGTAAGACAGGAGGGGGCAGGACCGGGGAGCTGTTTTTT. The J gene is TRBJ2-2, the V gene TRBV28, with D possibly being TRBD1 (7 bases). V shed 9 bases and J shed 5 bases, with 19 bases lying between them. This CDR3 spans 15 amino acids. CDR1 and CDR2 (germline): MDHEN, SYDVKM.

This clonotype was detected many times. The V call is TRBV6-2 or TRBV6-3, the J call TRBJ2-7, with 9 bases fitting TRBD1. Germline V CDR1 and CDR2: MNHEY, SVGEGT. The CDR3 is made up of 16 amino acids. Germline trimming cut 0 bases from V and 2 bases from J; bases unmatched to any gene: 5. The CDR3 spells CASSYSRTGETYEQYF. The DNA of the CDR3 is TGTGCCAGCAGTTACTCACGGACAGGGGAAACCTACGAGCAGTACTTC.

The chain recombines TRBV7-3 with TRBJ2-7; TRBD1 might be the D (6 bases). This CDR3 comprises 14 residues. The V and J ends lost 5 bases and 0 bases respectively, with 11 bases between them. CDR1 and CDR2 from the germline V gene are SGHTA and FQGTGA. DNA of the CDR3: TGTGCCAGCAGCACGACAGGTAGCTCCTACGAGCAGTACTTC. Its translation: CASSTTGSSYEQYF.